This T cell receptor beta chain appears in the sequencing data of a study of neurological immune-mediated disorders. Time point meaning: longitudinal time-point 3. Unsorted libraries were generated from 2 million PBMCs held at -80 degrees C. MiXCR was run by TCRdb on the 5' RACE reads, yielding one entry per CDR3 protein. Altogether about 45,000 distinct CDR3 sequences are present, 13% being singletons, with the ten largest covering approximately 10%. This clonotype has at least ten counts. Its target is not known. General study results and limits: TCR-beta repertoires seemed private in all groups, with no expanded CDR3 amino acid sequences shared.

V was clipped by 5 bases and J by 4 bases, with 24 bases between them. The CDR3 totals 19 residues. Germline V lookup: CDR1 SGHAT, CDR2 FQNNGV. Sequencing input: PBMCs. This sequence originates from a man younger than 40 in good health. The genes are TRBV11-2 and TRBJ2-6, with a tentative D call TRBD1 (5 bases). CDR3 in amino acids: CASSPLTGASLSGANVLTF. CDR3 nucleotides: TGTGCCAGCAGCCCGCTCACTGGGGCGTCTCTATCCGGGGCCAACGTCCTGACTTTC.